These 24 T cell receptor beta chains originate from one sample sequenced in a study of blood T cell repertoires in COVID-19. TCRdb's table, derived via immunoSEQ multiplex PCR, lists solely in-frame clones and lacks some. The sample carries 25,000 to 30,000 clones, roughly 88% recorded once. Input material: peripheral blood. The receptors here all came from a woman aged 80 or older with COVID-19, enrolled during active disease.

This clone was seen only once. V is TRBV27 and J is TRBJ2-1; 7 nucleotides line up with TRBD1. Per the germline V gene, CDR1 is MNHEY and CDR2 is SMNVEV (reference sequence). Trimming removed 5 bases from V and 7 bases from J; junction bases left unmatched: 14. This CDR3 contains 16 residues. CDR3 in amino acids: CASSAVPGTVKNEQFF. The CDR3 nucleotides read TGTGCCAGCAGTGCTGTCCCCGGGACAGTGAAGAATGAGCAGTTCTTC.

The chain is built from TRBV6-5 and TRBJ2-4; D may be TRBD2 (6 bases). The CDR3 has 15 amino acids. Germline assignment: CDR1 MNHEY and CDR2 SVGAGI. Trimming took off 6 bases at V and 0 bases at J, with 12 bases between the two ends. CDR3 DNA sequence: TGTGCCAGCAGGGGGACTCTGCTAGCCAAAAACATTCAGTACTTC. This encodes CASRGTLLAKNIQYF.

The J gene is TRBJ1-4, the V gene TRBV5-1; D perhaps matches TRBD1 (6 bases). CDR3 length equals 14 residues. V was trimmed by 4 bases and J by 6 bases, leaving 13 bases between them. The germline gives CDR1 SGHRS, CDR2 YFSETQ. DNA of the CDR3: TGCGCCAGCAGCAAGGACAGTGGAGATGAAAAACTGTTTTTT. This translates into CASSKDSGDEKLFF.

This chain uses TRBV18 with TRBJ2-3, with D possibly matching TRBD1 (5 bases). This CDR3 is 17 amino acids long. Germline V gene sequence: CDR1 KGHSH, CDR2 LQKENI. V was trimmed by 0 bases and J by 2 bases, leaving 15 bases between them. Here the CDR3 reads CASSPPPGRAITDTQYF. Here the CDR3 DNA reads TGTGCCAGCTCACCACCGCCAGGGCGAGCAATCACAGATACGCAGTATTTT. The whole variable domain, filled in from reference TRBV18 and TRBJ2-3, reads NAGVMQNPRHLVRRRGQEARLRCSPMKGHSHVYWYRQLPEEGLKFMVYLQKENIIDESGMPKERFSAEFPKEGPSILRIQQVVRGDSAAYFCASSPPPGRAITDTQYFGPGTRLTVL.

V and J are TRBV27 and TRBJ1-1; D possibly corresponds to TRBD1 (6 bases). CDR1 and CDR2 from the germline V gene are MNHEY and SMNVEV (reference sequence). V was clipped by 3 bases and J by 4 bases, with 21 bases between them. This CDR3 has 17 amino acids. CDR3 protein: CASSFFRGRGASTEAFF. CDR3 DNA sequence: TGTGCCAGCAGTTTTTTTCGGGGGCGGGGGGCGTCCACTGAAGCTTTCTTT.

V gene TRBV7-8 combines with J gene TRBJ2-1; tentatively, D is TRBD2 (6 bases). V lost 5 bases to trimming and J lost 4 bases, with 12 bases between them. Germline CDR1 reads SGHVS; CDR2 reads FQNEAQ. The CDR3 is 14 residues long. The CDR3 sequence is CASSPREFYNEQFF. As DNA, the CDR3 is TGTGCCAGCAGCCCTCGGGAGTTTTACAATGAGCAGTTCTTC.

CDR3 residues: CASSQNRDSGNTIYF. CDR3 nucleotide sequence: TGTGCCAGCAGCCAAAACCGGGACTCTGGAAACACCATATATTTT. The J gene is TRBJ1-3, the V gene TRBV3-1 (or the pseudogene TRBV3-2); D ambiguous. The V end was cut by 2 bases, the J end by 0 bases, with 8 bases between. Germline V CDR1 and CDR2: LGHDT, YNNKEL (reference sequence). CDR3 size: 15 residues.

The CDR3 protein is CASSLFRTGVNYGYTF. CDR3 in DNA: TGTGCCAGCAGCTTGTTCCGGACAGGGGTTAACTATGGCTACACCTTC. This chain joins TRBV5-6 and TRBJ1-2; 9 positions agree with TRBD1. With 1 base clipped from V and 1 base from J, the junction kept 5 bases outside the gene matches. Germline lookup yields CDR1 SGHDT and CDR2 YYEEEE. CDR3 length equals 16 residues.

This chain links TRBV7-9 with TRBJ2-2; 12 bases match TRBD2. CDR1 SEHNR and CDR2 FQNEAQ come from the germline V gene (reference sequence). The CDR3 extends over 16 amino acids. The ends lost 5 bases at V and 6 bases at J; junction bases unmatched: 7. CDR3 residues: CASSVQTSGGPGELFF. The CDR3 DNA reads as TGTGCCAGCAGCGTCCAGACTAGCGGGGGTCCCGGGGAGCTGTTTTTT.

The chain uses TRBV5-1 and TRBJ1-1; 8 positions agree with TRBD1. Germline-derived CDR1 and CDR2 are SGHRS and YFSETQ. V was clipped by 0 bases and J by 4 bases; unmatched bases: 2. The CDR3 loop spans 14 amino acids. CDR3 sequence (DNA): TGCGCCAGCAGCTTGGCCACAGGGGGCACTGAAGCTTTCTTT. Its translation is CASSLATGGTEAFF. The complete variable domain, with remaining parts taken from reference TRBV5-1 and TRBJ1-1, reads KAGVTQTPRYLIKTRGQQVTLSCSPISGHRSVSWYQQTPGQGLQFLFEYFSETQRNKGNFPGRFSGRQFSNSRSEMNVSTLELGDSALYLCASSLATGGTEAFFGQGTRLTVV.

In nucleotides, the CDR3 is TGTGCCAGCAGCTTTTTCAGCAGGGGCGCCTACGAGCAGTACTTC. Its translation is CASSFFSRGAYEQYF. The chain has TRBV11-2 and TRBJ2-7; tentative D call: TRBD1 (6 bases). This CDR3 region has 15 residues. CDR1 and CDR2 from the germline V gene are SGHAT and FQNNGV. The V and J ends lost 3 bases and 2 bases respectively, with 14 bases between them.

The V and J genes are TRBV7-9 and TRBJ2-1; TRBD1 matches 10 bases. CDR3 length: 14 amino acids. Germline V gene sequence: CDR1 SEHNR, CDR2 FQNEAQ (reference sequence). Germline trimming cut 7 bases from V and 8 bases from J; bases unmatched to any gene: 8. This chain's CDR3 is CASTLTGGVYEQFF. The CDR3 region has the DNA TGTGCCAGCACTCTGACAGGGGGCGTGTATGAGCAGTTCTTC.

A single count supports this clone. The chain carries TRBV6-1 and TRBJ1-5; 7 bases map to TRBD1. The CDR3 runs to 16 residues. V lost 4 bases and J lost 2; bases outside the gene matches: 8. Germline loops: CDR1 MNHNS, CDR2 SASEGT. The CDR3, as DNA: TGTGCCAGCAGTGTCCAACAGGGGTCGGGCAATCAGCCCCAGCATTTT. Translated, it gives CASSVQQGSGNQPQHF.

This rearrangement joins TRBV21-1 to TRBJ1-1; the table's D call of TRBD1 was not tested on the DNA. TRBV21-1 is given as a pseudogene. The CDR3 contains 19 residues. The CDR3 DNA reads as TGTGCCAGCAGCAAAGCTTCCGACGTAGGAGAGCACAGGGACACTGAAGCTTTCTTT. This translates into CASSKASDVGEHRDTEAFF.

This clone was counted a single time. CDR3 DNA: TGTGCCAGCAGCTTACGGGACGGGGGGGCTGGCAGCACAGATACGCAGTATTTT. Its protein product is CASSLRDGGAGSTDTQYF. The J gene is TRBJ2-3, the V gene TRBV7-9; 8 bases are a match to TRBD2. Unmatched junction bases numbered 10, after V lost 2 bases and J lost 0 bases. Germline assignment: CDR1 SEHNR and CDR2 FQNEAQ (reference sequence). The CDR3 loop spans 18 amino acids.

This sequence joins TRBV5-1 and TRBJ2-3; a possible D gene is TRBD1 (6 bases). The V gene lost 1 base and the J gene lost 5 bases, with 14 bases spanning the gap. Germline CDR1 and CDR2: SGHRS and YFSETQ. The CDR3 is 15 amino acids. The CDR3 region has the DNA TGCGCCAGCAGCTTGTTTGCAGGGGCCGGAGATACGCAGTATTTT. Its protein product is CASSLFAGAGDTQYF.

Written as DNA, the CDR3 is TGTGCCGGCGGGGGGAACTACGAGCAGTACTTC. Its translation is CAGGGNYEQYF. V gene TRBV30 combines with J gene TRBJ2-7; 8 bases are shared with TRBD2. Germline V lookup: CDR1 GTSNPN, CDR2 SVGIG (reference sequence). V dropped 8 bases and J dropped 3; count of bases not matched to a gene: 3. The CDR3 has 11 residues.

The rearrangement uses TRBV5-1 and TRBJ2-1; the D gene is possibly TRBD2 (5 bases). This CDR3 is built from 13 residues. V was shortened by 2 bases and J by 9 bases, with 12 bases between the two germline ends. Germline loops: CDR1 SGHRS, CDR2 YFSETQ. Written as DNA, the CDR3 is TGCGCCAGCAGCTTTGGTAGGGCGGGTGAGCAGTTCTTC. As protein: CASSFGRAGEQFF.

The chain carries TRBV7-2 and TRBJ2-3; unclear D gene. V was cut by 5 bases and J by 2 bases, with 14 bases left in between. The CDR3 totals 15 residues. Germline lookup yields CDR1 SGHTA and CDR2 FQGNSA. CDR3 amino acids: CASSLDSSPTDTQYF. The DNA for the CDR3 is TGTGCCAGCAGCCTAGACTCCTCACCCACAGATACGCAGTATTTT.

This sequence joins TRBV5-1 and TRBJ2-7; maybe TRBD2 (5 bases). The CDR3 extends over 15 amino acids. The V and J ends lost 4 bases and 5 bases respectively, with 19 bases between them. Germline V gives CDR1 SGHRS, CDR2 YFSETQ. The CDR3 sequence is CASSPLAGVANEQYF. The CDR3 nucleotides read TGCGCCAGCAGCCCCCTCGCCGGGGTGGCCAACGAGCAGTACTTC.

The rearrangement joins TRBV6-5 to TRBJ1-2; TRBD1 agrees at 7 bases. This CDR3 contains 15 residues. Unmatched junction bases numbered 11, after V lost 6 bases and J lost 4 bases. CDR1 MNHEY and CDR2 SVGAGI come from the germline V gene. The CDR3 nucleotides read TGTGCCAGCAGGACGCCGGGACAGCCGGCCTATGGCTACACCTTC. This sequence encodes CASRTPGQPAYGYTF.

The chain uses TRBV2 and TRBJ2-1; 7 bases are shared with TRBD1. The CDR3 consists of 16 residues. The V gene's germline CDR1 is SNHLY and CDR2 FYNNEI. V shed 7 bases and J 5 bases; nucleotides not matched to a gene: 14. The CDR3 is CASIESPGQYNNEQFF. CDR3 sequence (DNA): TGTGCCAGCATAGAAAGCCCGGGACAGTACAACAATGAGCAGTTCTTC.

V and J are TRBV2 and TRBJ1-6; no clear D gene. The CDR3 is 16 residues long. Looked up from germline, CDR1 is SNHLY and CDR2 is FYNNEI. V lost 2 bases to trimming and J lost 7 bases, with 15 bases between them. In DNA, the CDR3 is TGTGCCAGCAGTGAACTGACACGGTCGAGCAATTCACCCCTCCACTTT. Its translation: CASSELTRSSNSPLHF.

The chain carries TRBV5-1 and TRBJ2-1; D may be TRBD1 (5 bases). The CDR3 has 12 residues. Germline V lookup: CDR1 SGHRS, CDR2 YFSETQ. V lost 4 bases, J lost 8 bases, and 10 bases lay in between. CDR3 nucleotides: TGCGCCAGCAGCCTCGACAGTCATGAGCAGTTCTTC. Translation gives CASSLDSHEQFF.